This T cell receptor beta chain was sequenced for a study of blood T cell repertoires in COVID-19 (dated by TCRdb to 2018 to 2020). At the level of the whole study: The collaborator samples originated in the United States, Italy and Spain and spanned the acute and convalescent phases of COVID-19. Deeply sampled blood TCRbeta repertoires from subjects exposed to, actively infected with, or recovered from COVID-19 were included in the dataset. The material from the prospective study consisted of cDNA or gDNA derived from T cells, B-cell-depleted T cells, or PBMCs. HLA class I and class II types, where available, came from metadata supplied by the sample provider rather than from assay-based typing. The repertoires were made available in a free public database intended to serve as a resource for research on the immune response to SARS-CoV-2. The samples were drawn from two sources: the first 160 participants of the ongoing ImmuneRACE study, and 950 to 1,500 subjects contributed by 6 global collaborators. A de-identified subject ID, COVID-19 status, age in years and sex were almost always included in the sample metadata. General findings and caveats noted by the study authors: Clinical and demographic metadata were provided uncurated, with the amount varying by source and participant.

TCRbeta CDR3 regions were amplified from genomic DNA by means of the immunoSEQ Assay, a bias-controlled multiplex PCR. In the authors' own workflow: Within the assay, amplification of reference gene primers was used to estimate how many nucleated cells each sample contained. Sequence reads were collapsed and filtered to measure the absolute abundance of every unique TCRbeta CDR3 rearrangement. For each sample, productive Simpson clonality was calculated by taking the square root of Simpson's diversity index across productive rearrangements. Imported from immuneACCESS, the table was reduced by TCRdb to in-frame sequences with V and J called. These copies leave out some clones; in studies compared against another copy, an unresolved V gene accounts for under half, and the cause of the remainder is not known. Clone size and V and J calls were adopted from that table, with D and trimming inferred from the DNA. Counted in this sample were 95,000 to 150,000 clones; more than 80% of them appeared once. The ten most abundant clones make up about 4.1% of the sample.

On this clone: Its specific antigen is unknown. Qualities for individual bases were not recorded, and no much larger clone is one base off.

Collaborating institutions collected whole blood in K2EDTA tubes following their own protocols. For TCRbeta analysis, collaborator samples were shipped as frozen whole blood, as isolated PBMCs, or as DNA extracted from either sample type. From V the trimming removes 7 bases and from J it removes 5 bases, while the gene matches leave 10 bases of the junction unaccounted for. The CDR3 measures 13 amino acids from cysteine to phenylalanine. Only the CDR3 portion is preserved as DNA: 39 bases, with reading frame beginning at the first base. According to the germline V gene, CDR1 reads SQVTM and CDR2 reads ANQGSEA.

Sample: peripheral blood. The chain is encoded by TRBV29-1 joined to TRBJ1-2; 7 middle bases align to TRBD1. The origin of this receptor is a man aged 35-49 years with acute or convalescent COVID-19. The CDR3 reads CSGKGGGIYGYTF. The DNA sequence is given as TGCAGCGGGAAAGGGGGCGGGATTTATGGCTACACCTTC.